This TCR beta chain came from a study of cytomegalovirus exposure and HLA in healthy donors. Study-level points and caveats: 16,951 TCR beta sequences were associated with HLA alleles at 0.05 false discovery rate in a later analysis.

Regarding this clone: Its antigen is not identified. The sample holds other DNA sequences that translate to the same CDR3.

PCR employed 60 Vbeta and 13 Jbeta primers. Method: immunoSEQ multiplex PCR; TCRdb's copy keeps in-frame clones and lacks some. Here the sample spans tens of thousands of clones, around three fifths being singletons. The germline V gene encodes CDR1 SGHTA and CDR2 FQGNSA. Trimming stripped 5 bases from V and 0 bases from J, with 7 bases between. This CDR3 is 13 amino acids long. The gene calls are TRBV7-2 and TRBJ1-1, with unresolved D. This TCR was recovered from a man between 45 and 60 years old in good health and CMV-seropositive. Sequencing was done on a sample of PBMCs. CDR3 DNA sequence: TGTGCCAGCAGCCCCCAGATGAACACTGAAGCTTTCTTT. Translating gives CASSPQMNTEAFF.